The rows below give T cell receptor beta chains drawn from one sample of a study of shared clonotypes between healthy human individuals. Profiled with immunoSEQ multiplex PCR; TCRdb holds only in-frame clones, not every one. The sample consists of fewer than 2.5 million clones, 80% to 95% of them appearing once. The sample comprised naive CD4+ T cells from PBMCs. These TCRs come from a man aged 18 to 30 in good health. Some clones in this sample may be carry-over from other donors' samples. Both conserved end residues are part of each CDR3. D genes are given only for firm matches. Size is stated for part of the rows, as once, few or many counts, or as a class when the clone is expanded.

j_call | v_call | d_call | clone_size | cdr3_aa | cdr3_nt
TRBJ2-7 | TRBV6-5 | TRBD1 | once | CASRSDRGAVYEQYF | TGTGCCAGCAGATCTGACAGGGGAGCTGTCTACGAGCAGTACTTC
TRBJ1-4 | TRBV5-1 | . | . | CASTPGGQTTNEKLFF | TGCGCCAGCACCCCCGGGGGGCAAACAACTAATGAAAAACTGTTTTTT
TRBJ2-7 | TRBV5-1 | . | . | CASRTSSTGIGEQYF | TGCGCCAGCAGAACTAGTTCAACCGGTATCGGGGAGCAGTACTTC
TRBJ2-2 | TRBV11-3 | . | . | CASSFGGINTGELFF | TGTGCCAGCAGCTTTGGAGGGATTAACACCGGGGAGCTGTTTTTT
TRBJ1-2 | TRBV11-3 | . | . | CANRYRNNYGYTF | TGTGCCAACCGGTACAGGAATAACTATGGCTACACCTTC
TRBJ1-1 | TRBV5-1 | TRBD1 | . | CASSTGQGGITEAFF | TGCGCCAGCAGCACGGGACAGGGTGGTATCACTGAAGCTTTCTTT
TRBJ2-1 | TRBV29-1 | TRBD1 | once | CSVATGVGNEQFF | TGCAGCGTAGCGACAGGGGTAGGCAATGAGCAGTTCTTC
TRBJ2-1 | TRBV7-9 | . | . | CASSTTGAYQFF | TGTGCCAGCAGCACCACGGGCGCATATCAGTTCTTC
TRBJ2-6 | TRBV11-3 | . | . | CASSPRTGSGANVLTF | TGTGCCAGCAGCCCTAGAACGGGGTCCGGGGCCAACGTCCTGACTTTC
TRBJ1-6 | TRBV7-9 | . | . | CASSFGTGGAGSPLHF | TGTGCCAGCAGCTTCGGAACTGGGGGCGCTGGATCACCCCTCCACTTT
TRBJ1-2 | TRBV29-1 | . | . | CSAVQQNYGYTF | TGCAGCGCCGTACAGCAGAACTATGGCTACACCTTC
TRBJ1-1 | TRBV7-3 | TRBD1 | . | CASSSQGGTEAFF | TGTGCCAGCAGCTCCCAGGGGGGAACTGAAGCTTTCTTT
TRBJ2-2 | TRBV9 | . | . | CASSVGGASTGELFF | TGTGCCAGCAGCGTAGGAGGGGCGAGCACCGGGGAGCTGTTTTTT
TRBJ2-3 | TRBV2 | . | . | CASIGVGDTQYF | TGTGCCAGCATTGGGGTGGGAGATACGCAGTATTTT
TRBJ1-1 | TRBV28 | . | few | CASSTRQLNTEAFF | TGTGCCAGCAGTACCAGACAGCTTAACACTGAAGCTTTCTTT
TRBJ2-6 | TRBV5-6 | . | . | CASSLGAAGANVLTF | TGTGCCAGCAGCTTAGGCGCAGCCGGGGCCAACGTCCTGACTTTC
TRBJ2-4 | TRBV5-1 | TRBD1 | once | CASSSRTGGSGTKNIQYF | TGCGCCAGCAGCTCACGGACAGGGGGAAGTGGGACCAAAAACATTCAGTACTTC
TRBJ2-6 | TRBV29-1 | . | . | CSVRGISGANVLTF | TGCAGCGTCAGAGGGATTTCTGGGGCCAACGTCCTGACTTTC
TRBJ1-1 | TRBV15 | . | . | CATSIEPGHTEAFF | TGTGCCACCAGCATAGAACCGGGACACACTGAAGCTTTCTTT
TRBJ1-4 | TRBV7-2 | . | . | CASSLGMGTISEKLFF | TGTGCCAGCAGCTTAGGAATGGGTACGATAAGTGAAAAACTGTTTTTT
TRBJ2-4 | TRBV9 | . | . | CASSPGRVQYF | TGTGCCAGCAGCCCCGGACGGGTACAGTACTTC
TRBJ2-5 | TRBV28 | TRBD1 | . | CASRTTTTGEETQYF | TGTGCCAGCAGAACGACCACGACAGGGGAGGAGACCCAGTACTTC
TRBJ1-2 | TRBV6-6 | . | once | CASNQGLPGYTF | TGTGCCAGCAATCAGGGTCTTCCTGGCTACACCTTC
TRBJ2-7 | TRBV6-5 | . | . | CASSSGVAEQYF | TGTGCCAGCAGTTCTGGCGTGGCTGAGCAGTACTTC
TRBJ2-7 | TRBV7-3 | TRBD1 | . | CASSLRSGQGYEQYF | TGTGCCAGCAGCTTAAGGTCCGGACAGGGTTACGAGCAGTACTTC
TRBJ2-1 | TRBV9 | TRBD1 | . | CASSETGFGFDEQFF | TGTGCCAGCAGCGAGACAGGGTTTGGTTTTGATGAGCAGTTCTTC
TRBJ2-4 | TRBV7-2 | . | once | CASSLVLQGWDKNIQYF | TGTGCCAGCAGCTTAGTTTTGCAGGGGTGGGACAAAAACATTCAGTACTTC
TRBJ2-3 | TRBV6-5 | . | . | CASSYSYGAGTDTQYF | TGTGCCAGCAGTTACTCCTACGGGGCTGGGACAGATACGCAGTATTTT
TRBJ2-7 | TRBV19 | . | . | CASSSPGQGITDEQYF | TGTGCCAGTAGTTCACCCGGGCAGGGGATAACCGACGAGCAGTACTTC
TRBJ2-1 | TRBV2 | . | . | CASSERGRGYNEQFF | TGTGCCAGCAGTGAAAGGGGCCGAGGGTACAATGAGCAGTTCTTC
TRBJ2-2 | TRBV11-3 | . | . | CASSLYTGELFF | TGTGCCAGCAGCCTTTACACCGGGGAGCTGTTTTTT